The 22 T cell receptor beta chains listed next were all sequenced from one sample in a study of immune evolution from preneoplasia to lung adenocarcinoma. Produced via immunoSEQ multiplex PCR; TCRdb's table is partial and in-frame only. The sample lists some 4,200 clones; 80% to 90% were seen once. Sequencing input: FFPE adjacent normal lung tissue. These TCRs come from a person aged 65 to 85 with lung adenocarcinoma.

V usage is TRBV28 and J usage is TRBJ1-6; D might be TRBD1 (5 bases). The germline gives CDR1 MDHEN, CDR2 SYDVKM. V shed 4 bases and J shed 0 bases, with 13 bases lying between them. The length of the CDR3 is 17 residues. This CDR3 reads CASSSFDGGSYNSPLHF. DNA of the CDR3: TGTGCCAGCAGTTCCTTCGACGGGGGCTCCTATAATTCACCCCTCCACTTT.

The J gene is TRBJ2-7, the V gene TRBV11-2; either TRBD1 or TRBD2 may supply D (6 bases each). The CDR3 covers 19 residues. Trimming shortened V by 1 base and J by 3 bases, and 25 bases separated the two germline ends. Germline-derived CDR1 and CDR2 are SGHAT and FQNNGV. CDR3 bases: TGTGCCAGCAGCTTAGTAGCTAATAGATTCGGGGGCCTCGTCTACGAGCAGTACTTC. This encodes CASSLVANRFGGLVYEQYF.

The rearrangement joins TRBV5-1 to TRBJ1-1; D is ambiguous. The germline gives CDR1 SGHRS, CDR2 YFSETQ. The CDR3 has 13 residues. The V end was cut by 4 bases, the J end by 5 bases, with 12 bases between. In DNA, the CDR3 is TGCGCCAGCAGCGGAGGGTCTCGTACTGAAGCTTTCTTT. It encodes CASSGGSRTEAFF.

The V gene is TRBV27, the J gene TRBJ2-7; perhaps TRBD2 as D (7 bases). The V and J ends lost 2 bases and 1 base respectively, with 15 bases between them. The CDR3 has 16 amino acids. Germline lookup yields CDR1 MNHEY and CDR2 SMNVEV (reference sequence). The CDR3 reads CASSLDGRRGSYEQYF. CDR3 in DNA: TGTGCCAGCAGTTTAGACGGGAGGAGGGGGTCCTACGAGCAGTACTTC.

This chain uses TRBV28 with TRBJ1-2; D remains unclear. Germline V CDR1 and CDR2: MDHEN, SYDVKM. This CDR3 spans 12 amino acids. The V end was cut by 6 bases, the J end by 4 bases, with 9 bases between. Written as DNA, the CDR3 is TGTGCCAGCAGCCTGGGCGGCTATGGCTACACCTTC. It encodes CASSLGGYGYTF.

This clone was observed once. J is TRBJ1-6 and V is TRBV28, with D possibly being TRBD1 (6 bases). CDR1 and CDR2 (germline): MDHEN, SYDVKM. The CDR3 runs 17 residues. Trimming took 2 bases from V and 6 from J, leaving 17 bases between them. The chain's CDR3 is CASSLPGHRIPNSPLHF. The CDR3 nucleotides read TGTGCCAGCAGTTTACCGGGACACCGGATACCTAATTCACCCCTCCACTTT.

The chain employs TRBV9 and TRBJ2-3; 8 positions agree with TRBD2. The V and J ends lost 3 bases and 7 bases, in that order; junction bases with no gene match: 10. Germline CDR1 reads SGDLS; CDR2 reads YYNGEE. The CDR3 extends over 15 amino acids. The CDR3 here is CASSAGGDVSYTQYF. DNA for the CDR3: TGTGCCAGCAGCGCGGGGGGGGATGTATCGTATACGCAGTATTTT.

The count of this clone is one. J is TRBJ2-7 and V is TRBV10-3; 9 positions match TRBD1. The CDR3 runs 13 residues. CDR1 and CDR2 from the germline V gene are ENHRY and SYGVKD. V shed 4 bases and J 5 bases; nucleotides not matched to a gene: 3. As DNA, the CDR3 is TGTGCCATCAGTGTTTGGACAGGGGACGAGCAGTACTTC. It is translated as CAISVWTGDEQYF.

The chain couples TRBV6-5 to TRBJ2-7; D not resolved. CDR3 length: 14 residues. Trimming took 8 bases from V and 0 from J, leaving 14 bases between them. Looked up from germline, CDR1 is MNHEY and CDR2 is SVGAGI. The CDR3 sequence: CASYRTPSSYEQYF. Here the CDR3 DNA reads TGTGCCAGCTATCGGACCCCTAGCTCCTACGAGCAGTACTTC.

The CDR3 reads CASSYGSGWETQYF. The CDR3 DNA reads as TGTGCCAGCAGTTACGGTAGCGGGTGGGAGACCCAGTACTTC. The chain has TRBV6-5 and TRBJ2-5; 7 bases match TRBD2. Trimming took 2 bases from V and 5 from J; bases not matched to a gene: 5. The CDR3 spans 14 residues. The germline CDR1 and CDR2 sequences are MNHEY and SVGAGI.

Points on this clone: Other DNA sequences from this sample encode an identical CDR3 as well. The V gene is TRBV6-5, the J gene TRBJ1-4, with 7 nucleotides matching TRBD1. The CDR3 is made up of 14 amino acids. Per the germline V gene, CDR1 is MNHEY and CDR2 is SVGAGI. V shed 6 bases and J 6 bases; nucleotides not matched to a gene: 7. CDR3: CASSYRGADEKLFF. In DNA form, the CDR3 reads TGTGCCAGCAGCTACAGGGGAGCCGATGAAAAACTGTTTTTT.

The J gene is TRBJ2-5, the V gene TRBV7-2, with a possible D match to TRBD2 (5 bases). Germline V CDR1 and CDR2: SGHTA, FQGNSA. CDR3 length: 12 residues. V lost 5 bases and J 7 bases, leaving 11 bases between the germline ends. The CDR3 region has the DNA TGTGCCAGCAGCCGGGGAAGCTGGACCCAGTACTTC. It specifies CASSRGSWTQYF.

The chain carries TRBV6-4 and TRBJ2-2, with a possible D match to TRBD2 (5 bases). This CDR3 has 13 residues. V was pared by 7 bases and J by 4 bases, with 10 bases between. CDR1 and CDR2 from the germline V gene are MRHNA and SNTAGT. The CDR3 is CASNKAVTGELFF. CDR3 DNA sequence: TGTGCCAGCAATAAAGCGGTCACCGGGGAGCTGTTTTTT.

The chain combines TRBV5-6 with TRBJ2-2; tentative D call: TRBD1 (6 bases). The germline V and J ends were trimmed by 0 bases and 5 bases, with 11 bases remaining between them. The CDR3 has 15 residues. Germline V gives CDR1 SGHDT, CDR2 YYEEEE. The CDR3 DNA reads TGTGCCAGCAGCTTGGAGGGGGAATTAACCGGGGAGCTGTTTTTT. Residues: CASSLEGELTGELFF.

This CDR3 is CASRKQGNAFGELFF. For the CDR3, the DNA is TGTGCCAGCAGAAAACAGGGTAATGCGTTCGGGGAGCTGTTTTTT. V and J are TRBV6-5 and TRBJ2-2, with D possibly matching TRBD1 (6 bases). The CDR3 covers 15 residues. V shed 6 bases and J shed 7 bases, with 18 bases lying between them. The germline CDR1 and CDR2 sequences are MNHEY and SVGAGI.

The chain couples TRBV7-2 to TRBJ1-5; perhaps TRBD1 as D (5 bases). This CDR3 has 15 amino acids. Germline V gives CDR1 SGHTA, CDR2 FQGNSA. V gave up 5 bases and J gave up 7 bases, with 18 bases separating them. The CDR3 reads CASSRQQGRDQPQHF. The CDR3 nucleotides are TGTGCCAGCAGCCGACAGCAGGGAAGGGACCAGCCCCAGCATTTT.

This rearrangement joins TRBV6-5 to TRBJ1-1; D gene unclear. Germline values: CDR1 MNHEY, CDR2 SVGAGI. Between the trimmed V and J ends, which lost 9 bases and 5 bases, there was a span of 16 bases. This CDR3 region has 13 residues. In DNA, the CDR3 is TGTGCCAGTATGAGTCTGCGTCGGACTGAAGCTTTCTTT. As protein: CASMSLRRTEAFF.

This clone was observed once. The CDR3 protein is CASQGGGTNTEAFF. The CDR3 region has the DNA TGTGCCAGCCAGGGAGGGGGGACGAACACTGAAGCTTTCTTT. The chain couples TRBV28 to TRBJ1-1; a possible D gene is TRBD1 (6 bases). The CDR3 loop spans 14 amino acids. CDR1 is MDHEN, CDR2 SYDVKM, per germline. V lost 8 bases to trimming and J lost 1 base, with 14 bases between them.

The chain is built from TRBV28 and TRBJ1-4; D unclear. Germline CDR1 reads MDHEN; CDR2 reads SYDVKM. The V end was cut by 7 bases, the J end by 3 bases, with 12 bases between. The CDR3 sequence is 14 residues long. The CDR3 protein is CASNSPGANEKLFF. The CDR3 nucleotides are TGTGCCAGCAACTCCCCAGGAGCTAATGAAAAACTGTTTTTT.

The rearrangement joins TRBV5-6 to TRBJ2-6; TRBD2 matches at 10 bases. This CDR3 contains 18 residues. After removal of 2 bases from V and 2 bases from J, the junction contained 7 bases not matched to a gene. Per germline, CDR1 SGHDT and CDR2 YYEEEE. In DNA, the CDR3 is TGTGCCAGCAGCTTCCTAGCGGGAGCGGGAACTGGGGCCAACGTCCTGACTTTC. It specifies CASSFLAGAGTGANVLTF.

CDR3 sequence (DNA): TGTGCCAGCAGCTTGGTGGGGGGGTCCGATCAGCCCCAGCATTTT. Protein product: CASSLVGGSDQPQHF. This chain connects TRBV5-5 to TRBJ1-5; D may be TRBD1 (5 bases). This CDR3 contains 15 residues. Trimming took 0 bases from V and 5 from J, leaving 12 bases between them. The germline V gene encodes CDR1 SGHKS and CDR2 YYEKEE (reference sequence).

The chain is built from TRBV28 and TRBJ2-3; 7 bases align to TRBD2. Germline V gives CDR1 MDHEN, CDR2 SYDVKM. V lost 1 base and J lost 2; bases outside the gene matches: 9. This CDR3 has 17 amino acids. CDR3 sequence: CASSLYLAGTNTDTQYF. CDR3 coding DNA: TGTGCCAGCAGTTTATATTTGGCGGGGACTAACACAGATACGCAGTATTTT. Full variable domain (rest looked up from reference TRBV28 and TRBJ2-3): DVKVTQSSRYLVKRTGEKVFLECVQDMDHENMFWYRQDPGLGLRLIYFSYDVKMKEKGDIPEGYSVSREKKERFSLILESASTNQTSMYLCASSLYLAGTNTDTQYFGPGTRLTVL.